The T cell receptor (beta chain) described here comes from a study of blood T cell repertoires in COVID-19. Study-level information: Both acute and convalescent COVID-19 samples were obtained from the United States, Italy and Spain. PBMCs, B-cell-depleted T cells, or T cells were the source of the cDNA or gDNA that made up the material.

Authors' processing steps: Amplification from reference gene primers served as the basis for estimated nucleated cell counts. Clones were sequenced by immunoSEQ multiplex PCR, and TCRdb holds only the in-frame ones, with some missing. V and J calls plus clone size are reproduced from that table; the DNA served to infer D and trimming. The sample shows about 55,000 clones, 90% of them seen only once. This CDR3 is 14 amino acids long. Germline V gene lookup returns CDR1 MDHEN and CDR2 SYDVKM. V was trimmed by 2 bases and J by 2 bases, leaving 7 bases between them. The V call is TRBV28, the J call TRBJ2-1; tentative D call: TRBD2 (5 bases). The sample taken for sequencing was peripheral blood. This receptor was identified in a human donor with active COVID-19. The donor label of this sample is uncertain. The CDR3 bases are TGTGCCAGCAGTTTAATCGGGGCCTACAATGAGCAGTTCTTC. Residues: CASSLIGAYNEQFF.